This entry lists 11 T cell receptor beta chains sequenced from one sample in a study of T cells after yellow fever vaccination. TCRdb re-derived calls from the 5' RACE reads in MiXCR, one entry per CDR3 protein. The data show 230,000 or so distinct CDR3 sequences, about 3.5% seen once. The sample in question was PBMCs, obtained 15 days after the yellow fever booster vaccination. Every receptor here comes from a man between 18 and 29 years old who received the YFV17D yellow fever vaccine.

In this sample, this clonotype turned up a few times. The chain joins TRBV13 to TRBJ1-4, with D possibly TRBD1 on 6 matching bases. Germline lookup yields CDR1 PRHDT and CDR2 FYEKMQ (reference sequence). This CDR3 spans 14 amino acids. Trimming removed 3 bases at V and 10 bases at J, with 15 bases between. CDR3: CASSFFSVGGKLFF. In nucleotides, the CDR3 is TGTGCCAGCAGCTTCTTCAGCGTAGGGGGAAAACTGTTTTTT.

This chain connects TRBV14 to TRBJ1-6; the match to TRBD1 covers 7 bases. CDR3 size: 14 residues. Germline CDR1 SGHDN, CDR2 FVKESK. J gave up 10 bases and V 2 bases, and 5 bases lay outside the gene matches. This CDR3 reads CASSQQTGMSPLHF. DNA for the CDR3: TGTGCCAGCAGCCAACAGACAGGGATGTCACCCCTCCACTTT. Based on the CDR3 plus reference TRBV14 and TRBJ1-6, the full variable domain is EAGVTQFPSHSVIEKGQTVTLRCDPISGHDNLYWYRRVMGKEIKFLLHFVKESKQDESGMPNNRFLAERTGGTYSTLKVQPAELEDSGVYFCASSQQTGMSPLHFGNGTRLTVT.

This clonotype was counted ten times or more. The rearrangement joins TRBV5-1 to TRBJ2-7, with 7 bases matching TRBD1. Trimming cost V 0 bases and J 0 bases; bases outside gene matches: 3. The CDR3 totals 15 residues. CDR1 and CDR2 from the germline V gene are SGHRS and YFSETQ. CDR3 residues: CASSLEGASSYEQYF. The DNA of the CDR3 is TGCGCCAGCAGCTTGGAGGGGGCAAGCTCCTACGAGCAGTACTTC.

This clonotype has a count of ten or more. The gene calls are TRBV6-2 or TRBV6-3 and TRBJ1-1; D is possibly TRBD1 (6 bases). The CDR3 has 17 residues. The germline V and J ends were trimmed by 1 base and 1 base, with 16 bases remaining between them. Germline assignment: CDR1 MNHEY and CDR2 SVGEGT. Written as DNA, the CDR3 is TGTGCCAGCAGTTACTTTGCCAGGGGAGGGGCGAACACTGAAGCTTTCTTT. Protein: CASSYFARGGANTEAFF.

This chain connects TRBV6-5 to TRBJ1-6; D is possibly TRBD1 (5 bases). CDR3 length: 17 residues. The germline CDR1 and CDR2 sequences are MNHEY and SVGAGI. The V gene lost 2 bases and the J gene lost 10 bases, with 21 bases spanning the gap. CDR3 DNA: TGTGCCAGCAGTTACAGGCGTTCGTGGGGCCTAGGGTCACCCCTCCACTTT. It yields the protein CASSYRRSWGLGSPLHF.

This chain links TRBV12-3 or TRBV12-4 with TRBJ2-1; D could derive from TRBD1 or TRBD2 (5 bases each). The V gene lost 6 bases and the J gene lost 0 bases, with 18 bases spanning the gap. The CDR3 covers 17 residues. Here the CDR3 reads CASSSEGRKSSYNEQFF. CDR3 DNA: TGTGCCAGCAGCTCCGAGGGGCGGAAGAGCTCCTACAATGAGCAGTTCTTC.

The table lists this clonotype with many counts. The CDR3 DNA is TGTGCCAGCAGTTTATCGGCAAACAATGAGCAGTTCTTC. Translated: CASSLSANNEQFF. The chain couples TRBV27 to TRBJ2-1; D is unresolved. CDR3 length: 13 residues. V lost 0 bases and J 5 bases, leaving 5 bases between the germline ends. CDR1 and CDR2 from the germline V gene are MNHEY and SMNVEV (reference sequence).

This clonotype showed up many times. The chain is built from TRBV7-2 and TRBJ2-7; D gene unclear. Trimming removed 1 base from V and 4 bases from J, with 17 bases in between. The CDR3 is 16 residues long. From germline, CDR1 is SGHTA and CDR2 FQGNSA. The CDR3 DNA reads as TGTGCCAGCAGCTTAGTTTCCGGCTCCAGCTGGTACGAGCAGTACTTC. As protein: CASSLVSGSSWYEQYF.

The gene calls are TRBV10-3 and TRBJ2-3, with D uncertain. This CDR3 spans 12 amino acids. Germline lookup yields CDR1 ENHRY and CDR2 SYGVKD. V shed 2 bases and J shed 4 bases, with 4 bases lying between them. CDR3 in amino acids: CAISEQADTQYF. CDR3 sequence (DNA): TGTGCCATCAGTGAGCAGGCAGATACGCAGTATTTT.

This clonotype was detected ten times or more. The chain recombines TRBV7-8 with TRBJ1-3, with D unclear. CDR1 and CDR2 from the germline V gene are SGHVS and FQNEAQ. V lost 1 base and J 4 bases, leaving 17 bases between the germline ends. The CDR3 extends over 17 amino acids. In nucleotides, the CDR3 is TGTGCCAGCAGCTTAGGCAACTACCGGGTTAAAGGAAACACCATATATTTT. This sequence encodes CASSLGNYRVKGNTIYF.

This clonotype was counted a few times. Written as DNA, the CDR3 is TGTGCCAGCCGTAGGGAACAGGGGGCACATGAAGCTTTCTTT. As protein: CASRREQGAHEAFF. The chain employs TRBV18 and TRBJ1-1, with 9 nucleotides matching TRBD1. V dropped 8 bases and J dropped 7; count of bases not matched to a gene: 11. Germline loops: CDR1 KGHSH, CDR2 LQKENI. The CDR3 consists of 14 residues.